These T cell receptor beta chains were read from a single sample in a study of cytomegalovirus exposure and HLA in healthy donors. Profiled with immunoSEQ multiplex PCR; TCRdb holds only in-frame clones, not every one. The data hold 100,000 to 150,000 clones, with roughly 85% observed a single time. The sequenced sample was PBMCs. The receptors here all came from a woman aged 40 to 50 in good health and CMV-seropositive. Each CDR3 is given with its conserved first and last residue. Fields, in order: V gene, J gene, D gene, clone size, CDR3 protein, CDR3 DNA. The D gene is left open where the match is weak. Not every row has a clone size; where given, it reads once, few, many or a size class.

TRBV15	TRBJ2-1	TRBD1	NA	CATSRGQGAFEQFF	TGTGCCACCAGCAGGGGACAGGGGGCTTTTGAGCAGTTCTTC
TRBV14	TRBJ1-1	TRBD1	NA	CASSLTQGFTEAFF	TGTGCCAGCAGCCTAACACAGGGGTTCACTGAAGCTTTCTTT
TRBV7-9	TRBJ2-5	TRBD2	NA	CASSRFEGLAVWETQYF	TGTGCCAGCAGCCGATTTGAGGGGCTAGCGGTCTGGGAGACCCAGTACTTC
TRBV5-1	TRBJ2-3	NA	NA	CASSPEASKLADTQYF	TGCGCCAGCAGCCCGGAGGCTAGTAAGTTGGCAGATACGCAGTATTTT
TRBV5-6	TRBJ2-3	NA	NA	CASSLYPGTLTDTQYF	TGTGCCAGCAGCTTGTACCCTGGGACACTCACAGATACGCAGTATTTT
TRBV28	TRBJ1-2	NA	NA	CASSLTRDTRLYGYTF	TGTGCCAGCAGTCTAACCAGGGACACCCGTCTCTATGGCTACACCTTC
TRBV18	TRBJ2-1	TRBD1	NA	CASSPIATGGYDNEQFF	TGTGCCAGCTCACCAATCGCGACAGGGGGCTACGACAATGAGCAGTTCTTC
TRBV7-2	TRBJ1-2	NA	NA	CASSPTDYGYTF	TGTGCCAGCAGCCCGACAGATTATGGCTACACCTTC
TRBV28	TRBJ1-1	NA	NA	CASSLNYRAEAFF	TGTGCCAGCAGTTTAAACTACAGGGCTGAAGCTTTCTTT
TRBV7-3	TRBJ2-7	TRBD1	NA	CASSSTRQGAYEQYF	TGTGCCAGCAGCTCTACTAGACAGGGGGCTTACGAGCAGTACTTC
TRBV11-2	TRBJ2-5	NA	NA	CASSSAYNQTQYF	TGTGCCAGCAGCTCCGCGTATAACCAGACCCAGTACTTC
TRBV29-1	TRBJ2-1	NA	NA	CSVVFYEQFF	TGCAGCGTTGTGTTCTATGAGCAGTTCTTC
TRBV5-1	TRBJ1-1	TRBD1	NA	CASSLRGAGGTEAFF	TGCGCCAGCAGCTTGAGAGGGGCAGGGGGCACTGAAGCTTTCTTT
TRBV28	TRBJ2-1	TRBD2	once	CASSLLAASGRSGGSYNEQFF	TGTGCCAGCAGTTTATTGGCAGCTAGCGGGCGAAGTGGAGGGTCTTACAATGAGCAGTTCTTC
TRBV6-1	TRBJ2-7	NA	NA	CASSETVDSYEQYF	TGTGCCAGCAGCGAGACAGTGGACTCCTACGAGCAGTACTTC
TRBV28	TRBJ1-4	TRBD1	few	CASSLLTGNHEKLFF	TGTGCCAGCAGTTTATTGACAGGGAACCATGAAAAACTGTTTTTT
TRBV9	TRBJ1-2	TRBD1	NA	CASSVDTGAGGYTF	TGTGCCAGCAGCGTGGATACAGGGGCGGGGGGCTACACCTTC
TRBV5-1	TRBJ1-1	NA	NA	CASSSSACQAFF	TGCGCCAGCAGCTCCAGCGCCTGCCAAGCTTTCTTT
TRBV19	TRBJ1-2	TRBD1	few	CASSSGTVNYGYTF	TGTGCCAGTAGTTCCGGGACAGTTAACTATGGCTACACCTTC
TRBV6-5	TRBJ2-1	TRBD1	NA	CASSYNADRGRNEQFF	TGTGCCAGCAGTTACAATGCGGACAGGGGACGCAATGAGCAGTTCTTC
TRBV27	TRBJ2-1	TRBD2	NA	CASSLDSGRYNEQFF	TGTGCCAGCAGTTTAGATAGCGGGAGGTACAATGAGCAGTTCTTC
TRBV18	TRBJ2-1	NA	NA	CASSPPGRGRSYNEQFF	TGTGCCAGCTCACCACCGGGCCGGGGTAGATCCTACAATGAGCAGTTCTTC
TRBV11-1	TRBJ2-1	NA	NA	CASSLVEGAQDEQFF	TGTGCCAGCAGCTTAGTGGAGGGGGCGCAGGATGAGCAGTTCTTC
TRBV7-8	TRBJ2-7	NA	NA	CASSIREDRAYEQYF	TGTGCCAGCAGTATCCGAGAGGACAGAGCCTACGAGCAGTACTTC
TRBV19	TRBJ2-2	NA	NA	CASSISPRPALFF	TGTGCCAGTAGTATTTCGCCCAGGCCGGCTCTGTTTTTT
TRBV29-1	TRBJ1-3	NA	NA	CSVAPSGQGGNTIYF	TGCAGCGTTGCCCCATCTGGGCAGGGGGGAAACACCATATATTTT
TRBV28	TRBJ1-1	NA	NA	CASRVGWVRPGGTEAFF	TGTGCCAGCAGAGTGGGTTGGGTCCGCCCGGGGGGCACTGAAGCTTTCTTT
TRBV7-3	TRBJ1-1	TRBD1	NA	CASSSGTGNTEAFF	TGTGCCAGCAGTTCCGGGACAGGAAACACTGAAGCTTTCTTT
TRBV6-5	TRBJ2-5	TRBD2	NA	CASSYTPGLAGSEQYF	TGTGCCAGCAGTTACACCCCCGGACTAGCGGGTTCAGAGCAGTACTTC
TRBV10-3	TRBJ2-2	NA	NA	CAISESEGGSGELFF	TGTGCCATCAGTGAGTCAGAGGGTGGATCCGGGGAGCTGTTTTTT
TRBV7-9	TRBJ1-1	NA	few	CASSLAGVAFF	TGTGCCAGCAGCTTAGCAGGGGTAGCTTTCTTT
TRBV19	TRBJ2-7	NA	NA	CASSRLEGTYEQYF	TGTGCCAGTAGTCGTTTGGAGGGGACCTACGAGCAGTACTTC
TRBV15	TRBJ1-1	NA	NA	CATSRVAGFPTEAFF	TGTGCCACCAGCAGAGTTGCAGGGTTCCCCACTGAAGCTTTCTTT
TRBV19	TRBJ1-1	NA	NA	CASRITRTGTTEAFF	TGTGCCAGTAGGATTACACGAACAGGGACCACTGAAGCTTTCTTT
TRBV9	TRBJ2-3	NA	NA	CASSVAGGPTDTQYF	TGTGCCAGCAGCGTAGCCGGAGGGCCCACAGATACGCAGTATTTT
TRBV7-2	TRBJ1-2	NA	once	CASRQGYGYTF	TGTGCCAGCAGACAGGGCTATGGCTACACCTTC